This TCR beta chain was sequenced for a study of cytomegalovirus exposure and HLA in healthy donors. Turning to the study itself: Of around 410 genotyped donors, around 86% grouped in the Caucasian-associated ancestry cluster.

These donors, healthy bone marrow donors, were studied. At collection, donors were nominally healthy, but unrecorded immune exposures were probable. The CDR3 is 14 residues long. Per germline, CDR1 SGDLS and CDR2 YYNGEE. Trimming pared 0 bases from V and 1 base from J, leaving 7 bases between. Findings and limits, study-wide: Being productive about 87% or about 30% of the time was typical of most TCR beta V segments in an earlier analysis.

This clone was seen a handful of times. What it binds is unknown. In the PCR, 60 Vbeta and 13 Jbeta primers were used. Profiled with immunoSEQ multiplex PCR; TCRdb holds only in-frame clones, not every one. The data hold roughly 62,000 clones, with around 77% observed a single time. The chain couples TRBV9 to TRBJ1-2, with D hard to call. The specimen was PBMCs. The source of this sequence is a woman aged 40 to 50 in good health and CMV-seropositive. CDR3 sequence: CASSVGFGNYGYTF. The CDR3 nucleotides read TGTGCCAGCAGCGTAGGTTTCGGTAACTATGGCTACACCTTC.